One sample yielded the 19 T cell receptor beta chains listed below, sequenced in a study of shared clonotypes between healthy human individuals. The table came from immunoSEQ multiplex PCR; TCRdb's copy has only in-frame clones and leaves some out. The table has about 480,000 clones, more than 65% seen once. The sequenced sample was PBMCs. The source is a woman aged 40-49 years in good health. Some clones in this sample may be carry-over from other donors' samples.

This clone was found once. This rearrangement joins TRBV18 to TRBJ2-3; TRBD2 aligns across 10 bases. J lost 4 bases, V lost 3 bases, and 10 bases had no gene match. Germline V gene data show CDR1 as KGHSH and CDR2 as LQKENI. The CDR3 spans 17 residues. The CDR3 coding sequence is TGTGCCAGCTCACCGGGGGTACTAGCGGGATCACCAGATACGCAGTATTTT. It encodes CASSPGVLAGSPDTQYF.

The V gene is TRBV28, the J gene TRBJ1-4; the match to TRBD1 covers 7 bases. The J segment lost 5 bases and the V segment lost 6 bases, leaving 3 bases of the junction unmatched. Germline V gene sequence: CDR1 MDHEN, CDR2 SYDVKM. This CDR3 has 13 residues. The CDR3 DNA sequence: TGTGCCAGCAGACAGGGGCCAAATGAAAAACTGTTTTTT. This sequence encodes CASRQGPNEKLFF.

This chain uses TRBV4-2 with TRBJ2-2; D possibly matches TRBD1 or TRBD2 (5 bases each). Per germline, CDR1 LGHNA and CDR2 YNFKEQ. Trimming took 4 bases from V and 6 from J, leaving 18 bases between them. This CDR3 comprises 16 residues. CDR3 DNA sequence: TGTGCCAGCAGCCCCCGGGGCCAGTTCGTCGCCGGGGAGCTGTTTTTT. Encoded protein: CASSPRGQFVAGELFF.

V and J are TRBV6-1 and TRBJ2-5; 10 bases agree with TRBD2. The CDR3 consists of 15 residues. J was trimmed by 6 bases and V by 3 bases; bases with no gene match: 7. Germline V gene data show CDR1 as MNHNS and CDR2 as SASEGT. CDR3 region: CASSDPSGSRKTQYF. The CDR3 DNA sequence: TGTGCCAGCAGTGATCCTAGCGGGAGTCGGAAGACCCAGTACTTC.

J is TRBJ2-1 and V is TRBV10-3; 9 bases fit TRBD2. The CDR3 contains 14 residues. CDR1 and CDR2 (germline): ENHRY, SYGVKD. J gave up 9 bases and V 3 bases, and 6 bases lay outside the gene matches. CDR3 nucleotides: TGTGCCATCAGTGATCAAGCGGGAGGTGGTGAGCAGTTCTTC. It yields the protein CAISDQAGGGEQFF.

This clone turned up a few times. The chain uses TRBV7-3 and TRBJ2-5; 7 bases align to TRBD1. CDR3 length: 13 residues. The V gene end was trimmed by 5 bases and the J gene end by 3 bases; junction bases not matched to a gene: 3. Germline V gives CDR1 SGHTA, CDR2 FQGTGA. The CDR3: CASSRDREETQYF. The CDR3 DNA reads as TGTGCCAGCAGCCGGGACAGAGAAGAGACCCAGTACTTC.

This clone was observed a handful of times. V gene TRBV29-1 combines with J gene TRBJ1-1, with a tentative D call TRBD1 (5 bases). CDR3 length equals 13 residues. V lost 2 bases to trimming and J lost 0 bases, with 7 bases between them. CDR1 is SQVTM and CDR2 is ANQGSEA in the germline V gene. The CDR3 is CSVEQGMNTEAFF. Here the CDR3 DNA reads TGCAGCGTTGAACAGGGTATGAACACTGAAGCTTTCTTT.

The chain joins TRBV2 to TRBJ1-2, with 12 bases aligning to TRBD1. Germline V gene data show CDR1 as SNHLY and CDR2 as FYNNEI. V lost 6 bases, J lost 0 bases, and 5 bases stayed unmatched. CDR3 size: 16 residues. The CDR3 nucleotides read TGTGCCAGCAGGGGGACAGGGGGCGCTTCTAACTATGGCTACACCTTC. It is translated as CASRGTGGASNYGYTF. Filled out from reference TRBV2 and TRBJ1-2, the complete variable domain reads EPEVTQTPSHQVTQMGQEVILRCVPISNHLYFYWYRQILGQKVEFLVSFYNNEISEKSEIFDDQFSVERPDGSNFTLKIRSTKLEDSAMYFCASRGTGGASNYGYTFGSGTRLTVV.

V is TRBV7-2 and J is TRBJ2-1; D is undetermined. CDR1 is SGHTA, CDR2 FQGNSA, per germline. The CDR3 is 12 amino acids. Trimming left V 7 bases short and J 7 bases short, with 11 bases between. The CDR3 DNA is TGTGCCAGCACAAAACCTAGAAATGAGCAGTTCTTC. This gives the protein CASTKPRNEQFF.

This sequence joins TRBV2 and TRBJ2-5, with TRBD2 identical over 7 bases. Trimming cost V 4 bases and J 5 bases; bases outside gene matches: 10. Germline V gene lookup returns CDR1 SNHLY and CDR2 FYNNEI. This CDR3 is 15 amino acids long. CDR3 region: CASSGLAARGETQYF. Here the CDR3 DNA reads TGTGCCAGCAGTGGGCTAGCGGCCCGTGGGGAGACCCAGTACTTC.

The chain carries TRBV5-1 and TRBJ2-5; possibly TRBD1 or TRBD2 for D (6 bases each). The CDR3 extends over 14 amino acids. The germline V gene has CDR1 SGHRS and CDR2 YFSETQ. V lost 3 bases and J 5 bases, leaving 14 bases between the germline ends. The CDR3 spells CASSSSTGRETQYF. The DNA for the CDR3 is TGCGCCAGCAGCTCATCCACAGGGAGGGAGACCCAGTACTTC.

The CDR3 DNA follows: TGTGCCAGCAGTGAACAGTGGGGAGGTAACTATGGCTACACCTTC. It specifies CASSEQWGGNYGYTF. The V gene is TRBV6-1, the J gene TRBJ1-2; the D is unclear. V gave up 2 bases and J gave up 1 base, with 11 bases separating them. There are 15 residues in the CDR3. Germline values: CDR1 MNHNS, CDR2 SASEGT.

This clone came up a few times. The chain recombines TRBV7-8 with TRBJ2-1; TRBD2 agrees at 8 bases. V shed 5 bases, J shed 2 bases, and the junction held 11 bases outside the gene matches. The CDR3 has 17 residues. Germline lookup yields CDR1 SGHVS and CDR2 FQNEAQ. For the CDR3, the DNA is TGTGCCAGCAGCCCGAGCGGGGCGGGAGGACCCTACAATGAGCAGTTCTTC. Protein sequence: CASSPSGAGGPYNEQFF.

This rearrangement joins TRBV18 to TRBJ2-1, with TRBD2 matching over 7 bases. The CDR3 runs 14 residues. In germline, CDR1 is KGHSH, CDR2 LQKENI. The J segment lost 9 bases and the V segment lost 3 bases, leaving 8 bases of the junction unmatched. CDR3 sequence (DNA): TGTGCCAGCTCACCCGACCGTGGGGGGGGTGAGCAGTTCTTC. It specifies CASSPDRGGGEQFF.

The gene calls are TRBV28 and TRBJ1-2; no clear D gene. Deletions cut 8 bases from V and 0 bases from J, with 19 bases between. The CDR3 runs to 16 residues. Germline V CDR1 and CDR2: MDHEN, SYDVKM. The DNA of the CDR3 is TGTGCCAGCCTCCCGATCATCATGGAGACTAACTATGGCTACACCTTC. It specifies CASLPIIMETNYGYTF.

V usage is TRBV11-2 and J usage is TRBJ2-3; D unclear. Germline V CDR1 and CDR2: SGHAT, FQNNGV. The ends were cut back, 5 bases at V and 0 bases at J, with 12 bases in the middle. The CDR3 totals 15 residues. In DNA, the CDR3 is TGTGCCAGCAGCAGCGACGGGTCTAGCACAGATACGCAGTATTTT. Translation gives CASSSDGSSTDTQYF.

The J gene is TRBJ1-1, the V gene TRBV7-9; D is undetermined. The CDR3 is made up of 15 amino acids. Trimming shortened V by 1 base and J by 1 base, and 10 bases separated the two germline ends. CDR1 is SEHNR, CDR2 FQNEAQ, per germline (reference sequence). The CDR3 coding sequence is TGTGCCAGCAGCTTAGGCAGGATGACGAACACTGAAGCTTTCTTT. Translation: CASSLGRMTNTEAFF.

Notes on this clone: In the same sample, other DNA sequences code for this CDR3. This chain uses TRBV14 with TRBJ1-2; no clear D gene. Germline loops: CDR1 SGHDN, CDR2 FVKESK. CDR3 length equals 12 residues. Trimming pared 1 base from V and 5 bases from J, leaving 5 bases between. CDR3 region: CASSQAGYGYTF. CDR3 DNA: TGTGCCAGCAGCCAAGCCGGGTATGGCTACACCTTC.

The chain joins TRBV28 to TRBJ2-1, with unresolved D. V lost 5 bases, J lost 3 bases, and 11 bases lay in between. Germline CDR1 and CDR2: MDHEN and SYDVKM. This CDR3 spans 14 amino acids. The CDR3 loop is CASSPPLRYNEQFF. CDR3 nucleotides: TGTGCCAGCAGTCCCCCCCTGCGCTACAATGAGCAGTTCTTC.